The T cell receptor beta chain described here comes from a study of vaccination and CD4 T cells after COVID-19. Study-wide results and caveats: Going from approximately 21 to 38, median SARS-CoV-2-reactive clonotypes did not rise significantly.

The sample's treatment: approximately nine-day PBMC culture with coronavirus spike peptide pools or control peptides (ViraFEST assay). This clonotype has more than one count but fewer than ten. Its antigen is currently unknown. An Oncomine TCR Beta short-read assay was used to sequence the DNA from cultured CD4+ T cells. MiXCR was run by TCRdb on the PCR reads, yielding one entry per CDR3 protein. The repertoire has over 7,000 distinct CDR3 sequences, about 61% of them found once; the top ten carry approximately 35%. This CDR3 contains 11 residues. CDR1 is SNHLY and CDR2 is FYNNEI in the germline V gene. V shed 5 bases and J 11 bases; nucleotides not matched to a gene: 5.

Material: CD4+ T cells from blood, cultured in vitro. This clonotype was obtained from a human donor who had recovered from COVID-19. The J gene is TRBJ1-1, the V gene TRBV2; 7 bases are a match to TRBD1. Written as DNA, the CDR3 is TGTGCCAGCAGTCAAGACAGGGCGGCTTTCTTT. Translation gives CASSQDRAAFF.